This T cell receptor (beta chain) derives from a study of vaccination effects on CD4 cells after COVID-19. Antigen-specific CD4+ T cells expanded by the ViraFEST assay with viral peptide pools were then sequenced. Researchers isolated CD4+ T cells once about eleven days of culture had elapsed. The person was diagnosed with PCR-confirmed SARS-CoV-2 infection between March and December 2020. Days 3 and 7 saw half the medium replaced with IL-2 medium. Looked up from germline, CDR1 is SEHNR and CDR2 is FQNEAQ (reference sequence). The CDR3 has 13 amino acids. V gave up 8 bases and J gave up 5 bases; unmatched junction bases: 8. TCRdb's table, derived via immunoSEQ multiplex PCR, lists solely in-frame clones and lacks some. The sample includes tens of thousands of clones, 75% to 85% of them seen just once. The count of this clone is one. Its antigen remains unidentified.

The rearrangement links TRBV7-9 to TRBJ1-1, with TRBD1 identical over 7 bases. This TCR was sampled from a human donor who had a prior SARS-CoV-2 infection. The sample here was CD4+ T cells from PBMCs cultured with a peptide pool, taken before COVID-19 vaccination. The CDR3 spells CASARGTETEAFF. CDR3 coding DNA: TGTGCCAGCGCTCGAGGGACAGAAACTGAAGCTTTCTTT.